The source of this T cell receptor beta chain is a study of cytomegalovirus exposure and HLA in healthy donors (dated by TCRdb to 2015 to 2018). Study-level background: An earlier analysis of several hundred of the donors reported roughly 300 Gb of sequence data and approximately 110 million unique TCR beta sequences from around 200 million T cells. An early release that covered about 600 HLA-typed donors contained about 300 gigabases of sequencing data and approximately 85 million unique TCR sequences. Among the approximately 400 genotyped donors, under 90% belonged to the genetic ancestry cluster associated with self-reported Caucasian donors. The aim of the study was to test whether cataloging public T cell receptors could identify signatures of past pathogen exposure. The study used immunosequencing to profile the T cell repertoires of 666 subjects and linked those repertoires to cytomegalovirus serostatus. In addition to the first cohort of 500 to 850 subjects, a separate validation cohort of 120 different subjects was used. To predict cytomegalovirus infection status, the study combined high-throughput TCR immunosequencing, statistical association of individual TCRs with disease status, and machine learning. A later analysis re-examined previously published TCR beta repertoires from roughly 720 donors and added high-resolution HLA genotyping to investigate patterns of TCR occurrence. In the later analysis, no new phenotypic data were used to find candidate immune exposures; instead, reliance was placed on TCR beta sequences and their occurrence across donors. An earlier analysis of around 580 of the donors used high-throughput TCR beta sequencing to judge whether each TCR beta V gene segment behaved as functional or pseudogenic. Donor age, sex, ethnicity and CMV serostatus were compiled together with the repertoire data. A later genetic analysis used genome-wide SNP genotypes for about three fifths of the 666 donors, treating that subset as a discovery cohort. All discovery cohort repertoires had been generated on a single sequencing platform. Class I and class II HLA loci were covered by the typing at four-digit resolution. Typing coverage varied by locus: 629-630 donors for A, B, C, DRB1 and DQB1; approximately 500 for DQA1; more than 600 for DPA1; 450 to 480 for DPB1. Several DR-DQ haplotypes were handled as single units for association and clustering because linkage in the cohort was strong. Among 398 genotyped donors of the cohort, an average of around 240,000 unique TCR beta nucleotide sequences were sequenced per donor, 15% to 20% of them non-productive. The paper as a whole reports these results and caveats: A later analysis reported that several top co-occurrence clusters appeared linked to parvovirus B19, influenza, CMV and Epstein-Barr virus. The authors suggested that the approach could potentially be generalized to other disease states and immunological phenotypes. CMV serostatus was the only immune exposure information available for the cohort. A further reported finding was that TCR beta sequences accurately predicted the HLA-A and HLA-B alleles for most subjects in the first cohort. In a later analysis, HLA-associated TCR beta chains were found to be more clonally expanded and to have lower generation probabilities than equally common non-associated chains. The classifier was reported to diagnose cytomegalovirus status with high specificity and sensitivity in both the original cohort and the validation cohort. Across donors, most TCR sequences were observed very rarely, whereas some public TCRs were present in many individuals. This cohort had only TCR beta chains sequenced, and the lack of alpha or paired-chain data limited which features could be detected. Because counts were too low, approximately 15 rarely observed V segments, including chromosome 9 orphons, were excluded from the earlier analysis of 587 of the donors. Sequencing depth was assumed to be roughly uniform across donors in the presence/absence analyses, though that assumption may not hold. Broadly in line with IMGT annotations, most TCR beta V segments showed up in productive rearrangements about 90% or about 30% of the time in an earlier analysis of 450 to 750 of the donors. Specific HLA alleles were associated with over 15,000 TCR beta sequences at a false discovery rate of 0.05 in a later analysis. In a later genetic analysis, fewer N-insertions in productive TCRs were reported among donors in an Asian-associated ancestry cluster than the approximately 630-donor mean. A later genetic analysis associated a missense DCLRE1C variant with V-gene and J-gene trimming of TCR beta chains, and an independent cohort replicated the association. HLA typing was unavailable for some donors at each locus, so association tests used only the typed subset. In the study, 150 to 200 TCR beta chains were listed as associated with cytomegalovirus. A few of the identified cytomegalovirus-associated TCR beta chains were confirmed in vitro to be specific for cytomegalovirus antigens. The sequencing pipeline was judged likely to have produced a cluster of highly shared sequence variants as a technical artifact. Some IMGT-functional V segments, including TRBV6-2 and TRBV6-3, could not be distinguished by the 87-base-pair reads and were therefore excluded. A later analysis found that most CMV-associated TCR beta chains appeared HLA-restricted, with HLA associations seemingly driven largely by CMV exposure. Correlated functional status among segregating V segments might be attributable to linkage disequilibrium, but an unknown experimental factor could not be ruled out. Strong co-occurrence of HLA alleles, especially DR and DQ, made assigning TCR associations to individual alleles difficult. A later analysis found that TCR association rates varied across HLA loci, with DRB1 alleles showing the most associated TCRs and HLA-C alleles the fewest.

Library prep was done by the immunoSEQ multiplex PCR assay. For the multiplex PCR, a mixture combining 60 forward primers for TCR Vbeta segments and 13 reverse primers for TCR Jbeta segments was used. A multiplex PCR assay on genomic DNA amplified the CDR3 region of rearranged TCR beta genes. The Illumina HiSeq System was used to sequence the amplified TCR beta libraries as 87-base-pair reads. The authors' pipeline ran thus. A later analysis tallied 75 million to 85 million unique TCR beta chains across the 550 to 850 repertoires, and approximately 12 million of those chains were shared by two or more donors. A nearest-neighbor algorithm error-corrected the raw reads and collapsed the reads into unique sequences, merging closely related sequences to remove PCR and sequencing errors. CDR3 sequences were aligned to IMGT reference sequences to assign V, D and J gene segments. Each retained sequence needed at least a six-nucleotide match to both a V gene segment and a J gene segment. Rearrangements were classified as productive when the CDR3 lacked stop codons and remained in frame with V and J, and all other rearrangements were classified as non-productive. CDR3 was defined according to IMGT convention as the region running from the second conserved V-encoded cysteine to the conserved J-encoded phenylalanine. The earlier analysis of more than 450 of the donors excluded sequences that lacked an unambiguous match to a single V gene segment. In an earlier analysis of approximately 610 of the donors, V segments were called functional above 56.7% productive rearrangements and were called segregating when the between-donor standard deviation exceeded 5%. A statistical classification framework was developed to diagnose cytomegalovirus status using the catalog of TCR beta chain sequences. V and J gene assignment, in a later analysis, came from comparing TCR nucleotide sequences with IMGT/GENE-DB human TR gene sequences. Using the TCRdist pipeline, a later analysis assigned CDR3 sequences along with most-parsimonious VDJ recombination scenarios. In a later analysis, each TCR beta chain was defined by its CDR3 amino acid sequence together with its V-gene family, and reads lacking a unique V-gene family were excluded. A later analysis removed nearly 600 highly shared, low-generation-probability nucleotide sequences to deal with suspected cross-contamination and a sequencing artifact. For each public chain, a later analysis derived a clonal expansion index from normalized ranks of inferred template counts within each repertoire. A later analysis computed generation probabilities with a VDJ recombination model fitted to out-of-frame rearrangements, and checked the results against IGoR. In a later analysis, hypergeometric tests were used to score TCR-TCR, TCR-HLA and TCR-CMV co-occurrence, with a repertoire-size bias correction applied to TCR pairs. In a later analysis, false discovery rates were estimated by permuting HLA or CMV assignments 20 times. In a later analysis, co-occurring TCRs were grouped with DBSCAN, and TCRdist sequence similarity was added when clustering was performed within HLA-allele-positive subsets. For co-occurrence clustering, repertoires with fewer than 30,000 or more than 120,000 public chains were excluded, along with 4 to 6 repertoires with anomalous nucleotide sharing. TCRdb stores this immuneACCESS table with in-frame sequences only. Part of the clones is absent; in the studies checked, under half of the shortfall reflects unresolved V genes, and no reason is known for the rest. From that table come the V and J calls and clone size; the DNA was used to work out D and trimming. The table for this sample lists around 150,000 clones; roughly 80% of them were counted only once. Approximately 2.1% of the sample belongs to the ten largest clones.

The cohort was made up of 666 healthy bone marrow donors. Cohort members were all nominally healthy when sampled, although unrecorded immune exposures were likely present. The donor tested CMV seropositive, placing the donor among the 250 to 350 seropositive members of the cohort. A peripheral blood sample was provided by each donor, and peripheral blood mononuclear cells were used for TCR beta sequencing. Genomic DNA extraction from the blood cell samples was performed with the Qiagen DNeasy Blood Extraction Kit. On this clone itself: The antigen this receptor binds is unknown. No much larger clonotype is one base removed from it; base qualities were not supplied.

Here V drops 7 bases and J drops 7 bases, and the junction holds 10 bases not matched to any gene. The CDR3, from cysteine to phenylalanine, totals 15 residues. Only CDR3 DNA is held: 45 bases, read in frame from base 1. Looking up the germline V gene yields CDR1 SGHVS and CDR2 FQNEAQ. Sequencing was carried out using PBMCs. Here the chain combines TRBV7-8 and TRBJ2-1; TRBD2 lines up with 10 middle nucleotides. This clonotype was sampled from a man aged 50 to 59 in good health and CMV-seropositive. The DNA is as follows: TGTGCCAGCAAAACCCTAGCGGGGGTTCTGAATGAGCAGTTCTTC. It translates as CASKTLAGVLNEQFF.